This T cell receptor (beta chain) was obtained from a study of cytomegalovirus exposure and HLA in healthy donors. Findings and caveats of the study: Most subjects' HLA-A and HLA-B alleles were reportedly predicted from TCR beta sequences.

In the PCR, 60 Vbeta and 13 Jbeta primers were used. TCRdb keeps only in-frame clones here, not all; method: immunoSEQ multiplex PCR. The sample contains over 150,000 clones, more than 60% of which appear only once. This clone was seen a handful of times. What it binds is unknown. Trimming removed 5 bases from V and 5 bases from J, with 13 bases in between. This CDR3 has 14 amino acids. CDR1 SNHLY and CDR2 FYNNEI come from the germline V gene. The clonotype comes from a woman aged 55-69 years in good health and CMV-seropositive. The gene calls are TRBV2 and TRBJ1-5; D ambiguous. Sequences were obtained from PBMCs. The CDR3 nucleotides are TGTGCCAGCAGTCGGGTGGGTATCGATCAGCCCCAGCATTTT. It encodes CASSRVGIDQPQHF.